This entry lists 30 T cell receptor beta chains sequenced from one sample in a study of blood T cell repertoires in COVID-19. Only in-frame clones appear in the TCRdb table, and some are missing; sequencing was by immunoSEQ multiplex PCR. The data contain more than 300,000 clones, around 91% of them singletons. Sequences were obtained from peripheral blood. All receptors come from a woman in her late teens or twenties who had recovered from COVID-19.

This clone showed up just a few times. J is TRBJ2-1 and V is TRBV6-2 or TRBV6-3; D ambiguous. The CDR3 extends over 14 amino acids. Germline values: CDR1 MNHEY, CDR2 SVGEGT. Trimming took 0 bases from V and 6 from J, leaving 9 bases between them. The CDR3 spells CASSYSVEVNEQFF. The CDR3 DNA reads as TGTGCCAGCAGTTACTCTGTCGAGGTCAATGAGCAGTTCTTC.

This clone occurred once. CDR3 DNA sequence: TGTGCCAGCAGCCCGGATACAGTTCCCGGGGCCCAGTACTTC. Translated, it gives CASSPDTVPGAQYF. V and J are TRBV3-1 (or the pseudogene TRBV3-2) and TRBJ2-5, with D perhaps matching TRBD2 (5 bases). CDR1 LGHDT and CDR2 YNNKEL come from the germline V gene (reference sequence). V lost 4 bases and J 9 bases, leaving 18 bases between the germline ends. There are 14 residues in the CDR3.

The rearrangement links TRBV2 to TRBJ2-2; D perhaps matches TRBD1 (5 bases). CDR3 length: 15 residues. The V end was cut by 3 bases, the J end by 2 bases, with 10 bases between. Germline loops: CDR1 SNHLY, CDR2 FYNNEI. CDR3 amino acids: CASSDRTTNTGELFF. DNA of the CDR3: TGTGCCAGCAGTGATAGGACAACTAACACCGGGGAGCTGTTTTTT. Variable domain in full (rest from reference TRBV2 and TRBJ2-2): EPEVTQTPSHQVTQMGQEVILRCVPISNHLYFYWYRQILGQKVEFLVSFYNNEISEKSEIFDDQFSVERPDGSNFTLKIRSTKLEDSAMYFCASSDRTTNTGELFFGEGSRLTVL.

This chain connects TRBV10-2 to TRBJ2-5, with 11 bases matching TRBD2. V was clipped by 0 bases and J by 5 bases; unmatched bases: 5. The CDR3 has 16 amino acids. Germline CDR1 is WSHSY and CDR2 is SAAADI. Written as DNA, the CDR3 is TGCGCCAGCAGTGAGTCCCGTAGCGGGAGGGTTGAGACCCAGTACTTC. It specifies CASSESRSGRVETQYF.

CDR3 sequence reads: CASRGAGELFF. The DNA for the CDR3 is TGCGCCAGCAGAGGGGCCGGGGAGCTGTTTTTT. This chain connects TRBV4-3 to TRBJ2-2; tentative D call: TRBD1 (5 bases). The CDR3 spans 11 residues. V gave up 6 bases and J gave up 6 bases, with 5 bases separating them. CDR1 and CDR2 (germline): LGHNA, YSLEER.

The rearrangement links TRBV6-2 or TRBV6-3 to TRBJ2-1, with TRBD2 identical over 15 bases. CDR1 and CDR2 (germline): MNHEY, SVGEGT. The CDR3 loop spans 18 amino acids. J was trimmed by 2 bases and V by 2 bases; bases with no gene match: 4. The CDR3 protein is CASSYEGLAGGTYNEQFF. Here the CDR3 DNA reads TGTGCCAGCAGTTACGAGGGACTAGCGGGAGGAACCTACAATGAGCAGTTCTTC.

V is TRBV4-3 and J is TRBJ2-4; the match to TRBD1 covers 8 bases. The V gene's germline CDR1 is LGHNA and CDR2 YSLEER. The CDR3 is 17 amino acids. V shed 0 bases, J shed 7 bases, and the junction held 11 bases outside the gene matches. CDR3 bases: TGCGCCAGCAGCCAAGAATTCAGGACAGGGCTCGGGAACATTCAGTACTTC. Translating gives CASSQEFRTGLGNIQYF.

To note about this clone: Other DNA sequences in this sample translate to the same CDR3. The rearrangement links TRBV6-2 or TRBV6-3 to TRBJ2-7; D gene unclear. Germline loops: CDR1 MNHEY, CDR2 SVGEGT. CDR3 length equals 13 residues. V was shortened by 2 bases and J by 1 base, with 6 bases between the two germline ends. The CDR3 region has the DNA TGTGCCAGCAGTTACGGCCTTTCCTACGAGCAGTACGTC. It specifies CASSYGLSYEQYV.

This clone was counted a few times. The chain carries TRBV24-1 and TRBJ1-5; TRBD1 matches 7 bases. Losses at the gene ends were 7 bases for V and 2 bases for J; bases not matched to a gene: 7. In germline, CDR1 is KGHDR, CDR2 SFDVKD. This CDR3 is built from 15 residues. The CDR3 reads CATRGNRGGNQPQHF. The DNA for the CDR3 is TGTGCCACCAGGGGAAACAGGGGTGGCAATCAGCCCCAGCATTTT.

The V call is TRBV30, the J call TRBJ1-4; D unclear. CDR3 size: 14 residues. Trimming took 0 bases from V and 8 from J, leaving 13 bases between them. CDR1 is GTSNPN, CDR2 SVGIG, per germline (reference sequence). In DNA, the CDR3 is TGTGCCTGGAGTGTAGAACCGCGGGTAGAAAAACTGTTTTTT. This gives the protein CAWSVEPRVEKLFF.

The V and J genes are TRBV5-1 and TRBJ2-5; TRBD1 matches at 8 bases. There are 13 residues in the CDR3. Germline CDR1 and CDR2: SGHRS and YFSETQ. With 5 bases clipped from V and 6 bases from J, the junction kept 6 bases outside the gene matches. In DNA, the CDR3 is TGCGCCAGCAGATGGGACAGGTCGAAGACCCAGTACTTC. Translated, it gives CASRWDRSKTQYF.

This chain connects TRBV7-9 to TRBJ2-5, with 10 bases that match TRBD1. The V and J ends lost 0 bases and 3 bases, in that order; junction bases with no gene match: 10. CDR1 SEHNR and CDR2 FQNEAQ come from the germline V gene (reference sequence). CDR3 length equals 18 residues. The CDR3 nucleotides read TGTGCCAGCAGCTTAGCGCATGGGACAGGGGTCTTAAAAGAGACCCAGTACTTC. It specifies CASSLAHGTGVLKETQYF.

The chain couples TRBV18 to TRBJ2-1; 8 bases are shared with TRBD1. This CDR3 contains 15 residues. The germline V gene encodes CDR1 KGHSH and CDR2 LQKENI. V lost 6 bases, J lost 2 bases, and 6 bases stayed unmatched. In DNA form, the CDR3 reads TGTGCCAGCTCGCTTGGACAGGGAACCTACAATGAGCAGTTCTTC. Protein sequence: CASSLGQGTYNEQFF.

The chain carries TRBV19 and TRBJ2-7; D uncertain. The CDR3 is made up of 15 amino acids. Trimming cost V 4 bases and J 3 bases, with 16 bases left between them. Germline-derived CDR1 and CDR2 are LNHDA and SQIVND (reference sequence). The CDR3, as DNA: TGTGCCAGTAGTACAAAAGTCTTGCGTATCTACGAGCAGTACGTC. Its protein is CASSTKVLRIYEQYV.

The chain carries TRBV5-4 and TRBJ2-1; 9 bases agree with TRBD2. Trimming took 5 bases from V and 3 from J; bases not matched to a gene: 0. The CDR3 is 13 residues long. CDR1 and CDR2 from the germline V gene are SGHNT and YYREEE (reference sequence). Here the CDR3 DNA reads TGTGCCAGCAGACTAGCGGGCTACAATGAGCAGTTCTTC. Translation: CASRLAGYNEQFF.

The genes are TRBV7-9 and TRBJ2-2, with 9 bases identical to TRBD2. The ends lost 5 bases at V and 5 bases at J; junction bases unmatched: 18. The CDR3 consists of 19 residues. Germline lookup yields CDR1 SEHNR and CDR2 FQNEAQ (reference sequence). CDR3 residues: CASSLTSAELAGVTGELFF. In DNA form, the CDR3 reads TGTGCCAGCAGCCTCACGAGTGCGGAGTTAGCGGGAGTTACCGGGGAGCTGTTTTTT.

This clone was found once. The chain combines TRBV11-3 with TRBJ1-3; TRBD1 aligns across 8 bases. Germline loops: CDR1 SGHNT, CDR2 YENEEA. The V segment lost 1 base and the J segment 0 bases; nucleotides outside the gene matches: 2. The CDR3 has 16 residues. DNA for the CDR3: TGTGCCAGCAGCTTAGCCGGGACAGGCTCTGGAAACACCATATATTTT. Protein sequence: CASSLAGTGSGNTIYF.

This chain joins TRBV7-2 and TRBJ2-1, with 7 bases fitting TRBD2. This CDR3 is 14 amino acids long. CDR1 is SGHTA and CDR2 is FQGNSA in the germline V gene. J gave up 9 bases and V 4 bases, and 9 bases lay outside the gene matches. The CDR3 bases are TGTGCCAGCAGCTACGGGGACGGGAGGTTTGAGCAGTTCTTC. It codes for CASSYGDGRFEQFF.

The V gene is TRBV2, the J gene TRBJ1-6, with TRBD1 as a possible D gene (5 bases). Per the germline V gene, CDR1 is SNHLY and CDR2 is FYNNEI. CDR3 length equals 15 residues. Trimming took 4 bases from V and 7 from J, leaving 14 bases between them. The CDR3 spells CASSGVQGGNSPLHF. As DNA, the CDR3 is TGTGCCAGCAGTGGGGTGCAGGGTGGAAATTCACCCCTCCACTTT.

There are a few counts of this clone. The chain combines TRBV14 with TRBJ2-2; a weak D match, TRBD1 (5 bases). The V end was cut by 0 bases, the J end by 6 bases, with 11 bases between. This CDR3 contains 15 residues. CDR1 SGHDN and CDR2 FVKESK come from the germline V gene. This CDR3 is CASSQDRAFAGELFF. The CDR3 nucleotides are TGTGCCAGCAGCCAAGACAGGGCCTTCGCCGGGGAGCTGTTTTTT. The full variable domain, completed using reference TRBV14 and TRBJ2-2, is EAGVTQFPSHSVIEKGQTVTLRCDPISGHDNLYWYRRVMGKEIKFLLHFVKESKQDESGMPNNRFLAERTGGTYSTLKVQPAELEDSGVYFCASSQDRAFAGELFFGEGSRLTVL.

The chain couples TRBV27 to TRBJ2-3; a weak D match, TRBD2 (6 bases). The CDR3 is 12 amino acids. The germline V gene has CDR1 MNHEY and CDR2 SMNVEV (reference sequence). V was trimmed by 3 bases and J by 10 bases, leaving 11 bases between them. CDR3 amino acids: CASSLGGIPQYF. CDR3 nucleotide sequence: TGTGCCAGCAGTTTGGGCGGGATCCCGCAGTATTTT.

The CDR3 loop reads CASSLGDWDRNEQFF. DNA of the CDR3: TGTGCCAGCAGCTTAGGGGATTGGGACAGAAATGAGCAGTTCTTC. This sequence joins TRBV11-3 and TRBJ2-1, with 7 bases aligning to TRBD1. CDR1 is SGHNT and CDR2 is YENEEA in the germline V gene. The CDR3 contains 15 residues. With V trimmed by 1 base and J by 7 bases, 7 bases remained unmatched.

This clone was seen a handful of times. The CDR3 loop reads CASSLLTRCSYNEQFF. The CDR3 DNA reads as TGCGCCAGCAGTCTCCTCACACGATGCTCCTACAATGAGCAGTTCTTC. The chain recombines TRBV23-1 with TRBJ2-1, with no clear D. TRBV23-1 is treated as an ORF (open reading frame) with a function not yet certain. The CDR3 runs to 16 residues. Trimming removed 4 bases at V and 0 bases at J, with 13 bases between.

J is TRBJ1-2 and V is TRBV4-1, with D possibly being TRBD1 (6 bases). CDR1 is MGHRA and CDR2 is YSYEKL in the germline V gene. This CDR3 comprises 13 residues. Between the trimmed V and J ends, which lost 3 bases and 4 bases, there was a span of 9 bases. The CDR3 loop is CASSQTGLYGYTF. DNA for the CDR3: TGCGCCAGCAGCCAGACAGGACTCTATGGCTACACCTTC.

CDR3 in amino acids: CASSLGGSSGANVLTF. The DNA of the CDR3 is TGTGCCAGCAGCTTAGGGGGTAGCTCTGGGGCCAACGTCCTGACTTTC. This chain joins TRBV5-8 and TRBJ2-6; a weak D match, TRBD1 (6 bases). CDR3 size: 16 residues. Germline V CDR1 and CDR2: SGHTS, YDEGEE. The ends were cut back, 2 bases at V and 0 bases at J, with 9 bases in the middle.

The gene calls are TRBV21-1 and TRBJ1-1; the DNA was not used to check the table's D call, TRBD1. TRBV21-1 counts as a pseudogene. The CDR3 has 17 amino acids. The CDR3 here is CASSATCWADPNTEAFF. In DNA form, the CDR3 reads TGTGCCAGCAGCGCTACTTGTTGGGCAGATCCGAACACTGAAGCTTTCTTT.

The V call is TRBV7-9, the J call TRBJ2-7; D is perhaps TRBD1 (5 bases). Germline CDR1 reads SEHNR; CDR2 reads FQNEAQ (reference sequence). V was shortened by 5 bases and J by 2 bases, with 16 bases between the two germline ends. This CDR3 spans 15 amino acids. The CDR3 reads CASSPLTEMPYEQYV. The CDR3 region has the DNA TGTGCCAGCAGCCCCCTGACAGAGATGCCCTACGAGCAGTACGTC.

The CDR3 here is CASSFDRGRDTIYF. CDR3 DNA: TGTGCCAGCAGCTTTGACAGGGGGAGAGACACCATATATTTT. The V and J genes are TRBV7-2 and TRBJ1-3; 9 bases align to TRBD1. V lost 3 bases to trimming and J lost 8 bases; unmatched junction nucleotides: 5. Germline V CDR1 and CDR2: SGHTA, FQGNSA. The CDR3 is made up of 14 amino acids. Filled out from reference TRBV7-2 and TRBJ1-3, the complete variable domain reads GAGVSQSPSNKVTEKGKDVELRCDPISGHTALYWYRQSLGQGLEFLIYFQGNSAPDKSGLPSDRFSAERTGGSVSTLTIQRTQQEDSAVYLCASSFDRGRDTIYFGEGSWLTVV.

V is TRBV2 and J is TRBJ1-1, with TRBD1 matching over 9 bases. With V trimmed by 6 bases and J by 1 base, 9 bases remained unmatched. CDR1 is SNHLY and CDR2 is FYNNEI in the germline V gene. There are 16 residues in the CDR3. The DNA for the CDR3 is TGTGCCAGCAGCGTACAGGGGGCTAGACAGAACACTGAAGCTTTCTTT. This sequence encodes CASSVQGARQNTEAFF.

This chain uses TRBV5-6 with TRBJ2-3, with D possibly being TRBD2 (5 bases). Germline CDR1 SGHDT, CDR2 YYEEEE. V was trimmed by 0 bases and J by 0 bases, leaving 11 bases between them. CDR3 size: 16 residues. In DNA, the CDR3 is TGTGCCAGCAGCTTGGATCTGGAGGCTAGCACAGATACGCAGTATTTT. It specifies CASSLDLEASTDTQYF.